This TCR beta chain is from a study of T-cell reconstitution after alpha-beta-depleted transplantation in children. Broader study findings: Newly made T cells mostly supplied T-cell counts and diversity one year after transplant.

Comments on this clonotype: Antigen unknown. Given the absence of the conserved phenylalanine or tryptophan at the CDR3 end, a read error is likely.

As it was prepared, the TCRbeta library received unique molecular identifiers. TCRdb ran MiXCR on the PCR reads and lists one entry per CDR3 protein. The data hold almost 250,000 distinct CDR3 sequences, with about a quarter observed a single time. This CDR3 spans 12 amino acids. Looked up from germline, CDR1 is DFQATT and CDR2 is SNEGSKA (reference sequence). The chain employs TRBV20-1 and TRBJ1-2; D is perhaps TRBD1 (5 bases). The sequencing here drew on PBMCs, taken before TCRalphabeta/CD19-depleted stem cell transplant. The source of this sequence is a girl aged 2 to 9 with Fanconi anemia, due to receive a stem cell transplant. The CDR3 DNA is TGCAGCCGCGGACACTCTAACTATGGCTACACCTAC. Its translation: CSRGHSNYGYTY.